This T cell receptor (beta chain) was documented in a study of cytomegalovirus exposure and HLA in healthy donors. V was clipped by 8 bases and J by 0 bases; unmatched bases: 4. Germline CDR1 and CDR2: ENHRY and SYGVKD. This CDR3 contains 14 residues. Study observations and caveats: In an earlier analysis, in several hundred donors, most V segments appeared productive either ~87% or ~30% of the time.

The PCR employed 60 Vbeta primers together with 13 Jbeta primers. Profiling relied on immunoSEQ multiplex PCR, and the TCRdb table lists in-frame clones only, not all of them. The table lists 200,000 to 250,000 clones, around 81% of them singletons, with about 7.3% in the top ten. Worth noting for this clone: Its target is not known.

Sequenced material: PBMCs. V usage is TRBV10-3 and J usage is TRBJ1-3; 7 positions match TRBD1. The clonotype comes from an older woman in good health and CMV-seropositive. The CDR3 DNA sequence: TGTGCCATCGGCACAGGGGACTCTGGAAACACCATATATTTT. Translated, it gives CAIGTGDSGNTIYF.